The clone carrying this T cell receptor beta chain has just a few counts. This sample stems from a study of shared clonotypes between healthy human individuals. The wider study: For every donor, three CD4 naive, three CD4 memory, two CD8 naive and one CD8 memory plates were used.

The protocol was immunoSEQ multiplex PCR, while the TCRdb copy is restricted to in-frame clones and leaves out a portion. The data contain about 330,000 clones, over 65% of them singletons. Into CD45RA+ naive and CD45RA-negative memory subsets, the CD4+ cells were split. Deletions cut 0 bases from V and 2 bases from J, with 9 bases between. Germline loops: CDR1 SGHRS, CDR2 YFSETQ. The CDR3 has 16 residues. The sequence derives from a man aged 25-45 years in good health. V usage is TRBV5-1 and J usage is TRBJ2-6; tentatively, D is TRBD1 (5 bases). The sequenced material came from memory CD4+ T cells sorted from blood. Subset specified: CD45RA-negative fraction. In nucleotides, the CDR3 is TGCGCCAGCAGCTTGGCAGGGCTGGCTGGGGCCAACGTCCTGACTTTC. This encodes CASSLAGLAGANVLTF. Full variable domain (remainder filled in from reference TRBV5-1 and TRBJ2-6): KAGVTQTPRYLIKTRGQQVTLSCSPISGHRSVSWYQQTPGQGLQFLFEYFSETQRNKGNFPGRFSGRQFSNSRSEMNVSTLELGDSALYLCASSLAGLAGANVLTFGAGSRLTVL.